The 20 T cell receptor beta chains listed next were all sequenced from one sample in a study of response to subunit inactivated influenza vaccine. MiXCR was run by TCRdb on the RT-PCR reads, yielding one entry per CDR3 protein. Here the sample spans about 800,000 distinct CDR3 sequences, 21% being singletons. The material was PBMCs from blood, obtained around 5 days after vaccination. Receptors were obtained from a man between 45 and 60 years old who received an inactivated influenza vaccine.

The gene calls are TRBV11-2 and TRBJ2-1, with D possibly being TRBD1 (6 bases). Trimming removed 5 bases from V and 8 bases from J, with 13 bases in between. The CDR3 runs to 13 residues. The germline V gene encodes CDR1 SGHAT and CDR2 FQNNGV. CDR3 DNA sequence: TGTGCCAGCAGCACCCTACAGGGCGATGAGCAGTTCTTC. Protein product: CASSTLQGDEQFF.

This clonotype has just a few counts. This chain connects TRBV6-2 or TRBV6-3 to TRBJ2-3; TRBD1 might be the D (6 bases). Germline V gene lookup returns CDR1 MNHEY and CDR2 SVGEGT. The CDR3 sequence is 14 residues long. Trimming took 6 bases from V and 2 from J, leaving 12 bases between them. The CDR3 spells CASSWGTLTDTQYF. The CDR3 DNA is TGTGCCAGCAGCTGGGGGACACTCACAGATACGCAGTATTTT.

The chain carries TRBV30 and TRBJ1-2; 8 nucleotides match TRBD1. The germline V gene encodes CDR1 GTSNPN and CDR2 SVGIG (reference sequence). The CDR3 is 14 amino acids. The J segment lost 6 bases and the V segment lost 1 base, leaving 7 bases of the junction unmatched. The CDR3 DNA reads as TGTGCCTGGAGTGCAGGACAGGGCTCTGATGGCTACACCTTC. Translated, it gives CAWSAGQGSDGYTF. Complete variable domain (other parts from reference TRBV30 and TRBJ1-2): SQTIHQWPATLVQPVGSPLSLECTVEGTSNPNLYWYRQAAGRGLQLLFYSVGIGQISSEVPQNLSASRPQDRQFILSSKKLLLSDSGFYLCAWSAGQGSDGYTFGSGTRLTVV.

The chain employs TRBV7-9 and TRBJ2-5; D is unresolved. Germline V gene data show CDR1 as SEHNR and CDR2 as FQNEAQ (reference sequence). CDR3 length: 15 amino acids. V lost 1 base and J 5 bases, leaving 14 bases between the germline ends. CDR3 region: CASSLVGTMGETQYF. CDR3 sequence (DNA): TGTGCCAGCAGCTTAGTAGGCACCATGGGGGAGACCCAGTACTTC.

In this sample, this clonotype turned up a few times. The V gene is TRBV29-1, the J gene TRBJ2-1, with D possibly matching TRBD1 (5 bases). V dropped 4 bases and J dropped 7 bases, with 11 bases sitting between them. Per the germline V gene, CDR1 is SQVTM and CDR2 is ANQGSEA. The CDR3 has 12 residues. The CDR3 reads CSVAWGRNEQFF. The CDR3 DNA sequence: TGCAGCGTTGCGTGGGGCCGGAATGAGCAGTTCTTC.

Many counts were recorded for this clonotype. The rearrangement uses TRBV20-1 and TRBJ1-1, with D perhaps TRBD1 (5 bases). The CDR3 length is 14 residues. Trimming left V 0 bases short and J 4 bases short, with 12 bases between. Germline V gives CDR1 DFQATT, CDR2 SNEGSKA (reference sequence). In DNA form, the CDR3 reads TGCAGTGCTAGAGATCACGGGGGGAGCACTGAAGCTTTCTTT. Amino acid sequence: CSARDHGGSTEAFF.

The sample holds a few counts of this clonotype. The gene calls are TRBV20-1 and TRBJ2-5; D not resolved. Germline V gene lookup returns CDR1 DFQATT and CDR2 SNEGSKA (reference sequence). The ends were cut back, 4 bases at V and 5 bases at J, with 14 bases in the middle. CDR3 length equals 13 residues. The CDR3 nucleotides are TGCAGTGCTACCCCGACAATGAGGGAGACCCAGTACTTC. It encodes CSATPTMRETQYF.

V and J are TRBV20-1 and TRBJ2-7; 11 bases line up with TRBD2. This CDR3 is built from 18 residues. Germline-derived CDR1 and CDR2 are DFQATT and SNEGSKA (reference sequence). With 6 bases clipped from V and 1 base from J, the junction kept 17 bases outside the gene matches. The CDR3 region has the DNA TGCAGTGCAGACGACAGGGCGAAACTAGCGGGAGCATCCTACGAGCAGTACTTC. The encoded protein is CSADDRAKLAGASYEQYF.

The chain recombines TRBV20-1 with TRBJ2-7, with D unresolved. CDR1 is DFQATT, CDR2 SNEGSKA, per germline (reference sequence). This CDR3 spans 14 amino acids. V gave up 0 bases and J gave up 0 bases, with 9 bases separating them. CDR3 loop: CSARDFKSSYEQYF. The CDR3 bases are TGCAGTGCTAGAGATTTCAAGAGCTCCTACGAGCAGTACTTC.

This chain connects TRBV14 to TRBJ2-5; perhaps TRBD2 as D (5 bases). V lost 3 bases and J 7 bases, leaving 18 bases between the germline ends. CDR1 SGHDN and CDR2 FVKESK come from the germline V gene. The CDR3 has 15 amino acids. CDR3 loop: CASSQQTSGSMTQYF. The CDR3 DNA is TGTGCCAGCAGCCAGCAAACCAGCGGCTCCATGACCCAGTACTTC.

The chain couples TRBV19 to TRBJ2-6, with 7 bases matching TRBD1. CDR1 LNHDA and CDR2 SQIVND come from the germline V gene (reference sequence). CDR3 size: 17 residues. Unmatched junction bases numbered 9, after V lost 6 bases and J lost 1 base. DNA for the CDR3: TGTGCCAGTAGAGAAGACAGGGTGCTTTCTGGGGCCAACGTCCTGACTTTC. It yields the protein CASREDRVLSGANVLTF.

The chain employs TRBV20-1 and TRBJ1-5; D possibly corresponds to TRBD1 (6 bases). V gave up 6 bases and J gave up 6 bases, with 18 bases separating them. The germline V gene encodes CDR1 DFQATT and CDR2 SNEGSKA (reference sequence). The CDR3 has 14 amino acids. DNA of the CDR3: TGCAGTGCCCCCCCCGAGGGGGAGATTCAGCCCCAGCATTTT. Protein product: CSAPPEGEIQPQHF.

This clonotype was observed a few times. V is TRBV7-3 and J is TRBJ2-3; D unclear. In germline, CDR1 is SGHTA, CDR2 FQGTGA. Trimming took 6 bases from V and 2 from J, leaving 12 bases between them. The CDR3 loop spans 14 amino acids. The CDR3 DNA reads TGTGCCAGCAGAGAGTCTTTACCCACAGATACGCAGTATTTT. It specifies CASRESLPTDTQYF.

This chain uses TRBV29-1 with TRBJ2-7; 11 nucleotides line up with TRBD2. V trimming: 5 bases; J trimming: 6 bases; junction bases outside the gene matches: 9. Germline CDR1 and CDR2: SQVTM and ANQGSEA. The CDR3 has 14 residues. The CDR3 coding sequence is TGCAGCGTTCCCGTAGCGGGAGGGCCATCCGAGCAGTACTTC. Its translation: CSVPVAGGPSEQYF.

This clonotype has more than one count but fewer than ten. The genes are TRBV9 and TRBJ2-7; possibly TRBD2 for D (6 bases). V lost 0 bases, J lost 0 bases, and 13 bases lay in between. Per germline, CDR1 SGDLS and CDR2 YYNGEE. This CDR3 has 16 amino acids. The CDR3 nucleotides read TGTGCCAGCAGCGTAGCTGGGGGGAGGCACTCCTACGAGCAGTACTTC. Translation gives CASSVAGGRHSYEQYF.

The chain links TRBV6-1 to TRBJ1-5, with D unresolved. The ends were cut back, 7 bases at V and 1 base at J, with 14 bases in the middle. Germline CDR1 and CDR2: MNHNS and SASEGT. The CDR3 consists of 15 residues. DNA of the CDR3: TGTGCCAGCACGGTCCAAACAGCGAGCAATCAGCCCCAGCATTTT. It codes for CASTVQTASNQPQHF.

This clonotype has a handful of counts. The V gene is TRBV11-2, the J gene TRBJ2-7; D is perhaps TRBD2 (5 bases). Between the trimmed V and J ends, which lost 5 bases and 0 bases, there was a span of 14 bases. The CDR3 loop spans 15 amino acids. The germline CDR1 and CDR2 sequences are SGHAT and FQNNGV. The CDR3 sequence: CASSDGPTISYEQYF. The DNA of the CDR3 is TGTGCCAGCAGCGACGGACCGACTATCTCCTACGAGCAGTACTTC.

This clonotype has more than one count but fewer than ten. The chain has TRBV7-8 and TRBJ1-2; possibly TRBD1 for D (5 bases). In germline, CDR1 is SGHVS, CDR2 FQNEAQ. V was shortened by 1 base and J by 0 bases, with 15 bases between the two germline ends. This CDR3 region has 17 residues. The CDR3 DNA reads TGTGCCAGCAGCTTAGTAGGTGGGACCGCAGCTAACTATGGCTACACCTTC. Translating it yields CASSLVGGTAANYGYTF.

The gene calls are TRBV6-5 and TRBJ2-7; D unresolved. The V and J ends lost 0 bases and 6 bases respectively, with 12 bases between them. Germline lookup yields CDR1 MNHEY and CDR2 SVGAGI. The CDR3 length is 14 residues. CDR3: CASSYSNRGSEQYF. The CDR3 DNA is TGTGCCAGCAGTTACTCTAACAGAGGCTCCGAGCAGTACTTC.

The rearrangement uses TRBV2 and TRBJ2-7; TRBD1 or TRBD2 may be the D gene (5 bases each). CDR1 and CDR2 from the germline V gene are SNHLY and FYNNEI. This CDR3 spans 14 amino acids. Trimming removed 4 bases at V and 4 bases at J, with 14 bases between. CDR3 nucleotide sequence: TGTGCCAGCAGTGTCGAGGGGATCGGTTACGAGCAGTACTTC. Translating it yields CASSVEGIGYEQYF.